This T cell receptor (beta chain) was recorded in a study of CD8+ T cells in alopecia areata. In the study overall: Treated patients took oral tofacitinib at 5 to 10 mg twice daily.

Treatment reported: oral pan-JAK inhibitor, 5-10 mg twice daily. Study conclusions and caveats: Clonality exceeded that of normal scalp in lesional scalp, most notably in alopecia totalis/universalis. Both scalp clonality and the expanded CD8+ clones among the top 100 showed a significant decrease with tofacitinib.

This clone was seen more than once but under ten times. Its antigen remains unknown. The sample has other DNA sequences that encode this CDR3 too. CDR3 length: 15 amino acids. Deletions cut 1 base from V and 1 base from J, with 9 bases between. Germline loops: CDR1 SGHRS, CDR2 YFSETQ. Extracted RNA was reverse transcribed, and the resulting cDNA served as sequencing template. Generated by immunoSEQ multiplex PCR, the TCRdb table keeps only in-frame clones and is missing some. The data contain more than 110,000 clones, 45% to 65% of them seen just once; the ten biggest clones take up 15% to 20%. Here the sequenced sample was CD8+ T cells sorted from blood, taken at week 4, from a patient treated with tofacitinib. The TCR comes from a human donor with alopecia areata. The J gene is TRBJ2-1, the V gene TRBV5-1; perhaps TRBD1 as D (5 bases). In nucleotides, the CDR3 is TGCGCCAGCAGCTTGAGCCAGGGATCCTACAATGAGCAGTTCTTC. The encoded protein is CASSLSQGSYNEQFF.